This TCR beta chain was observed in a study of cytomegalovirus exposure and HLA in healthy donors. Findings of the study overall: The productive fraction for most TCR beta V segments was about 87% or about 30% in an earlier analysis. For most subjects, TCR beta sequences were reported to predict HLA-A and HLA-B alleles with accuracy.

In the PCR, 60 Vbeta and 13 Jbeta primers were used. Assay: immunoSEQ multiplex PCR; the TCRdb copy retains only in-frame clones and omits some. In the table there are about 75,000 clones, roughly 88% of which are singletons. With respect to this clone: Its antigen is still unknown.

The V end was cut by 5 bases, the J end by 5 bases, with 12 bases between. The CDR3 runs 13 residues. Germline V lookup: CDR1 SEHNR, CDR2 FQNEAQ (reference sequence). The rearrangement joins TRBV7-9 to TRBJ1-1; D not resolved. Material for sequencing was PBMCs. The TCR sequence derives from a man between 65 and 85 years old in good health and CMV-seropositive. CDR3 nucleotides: TGTGCCAGCAGCCGGGGTCTGGGAACTGAAGCTTTCTTT. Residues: CASSRGLGTEAFF.